One and the same sample provided the 10 T cell receptor beta chains below, sequenced in a study of STAT5B mutations in CD4+ large granular lymphocyte leukemia. Using immunoSEQ multiplex PCR, the repertoire was profiled, and TCRdb retains in-frame clones only, with some absent. The sample shows over 35,000 clones, around 85% of them seen only once. The material sequenced was CD4+ T cells from blood buffy coats. The receptors derive from a human donor in good health.

J is TRBJ2-1 and V is TRBV6-6, with 10 bases fitting TRBD1. Germline CDR1 is MNHNY and CDR2 is SVGAGI (reference sequence). The CDR3 contains 15 residues. The junction had 8 bases not matched to a gene; V was cut back by 7 bases and J by 5 bases. The CDR3 region is CASNRGTGVNNEQFF. The CDR3 nucleotides are TGTGCCAGCAACAGAGGGACAGGGGTAAACAATGAGCAGTTCTTC.

This chain uses TRBV6-1 with TRBJ1-1; D remains ambiguous. V dropped 2 bases and J dropped 0 bases, with 13 bases sitting between them. CDR3 length: 16 amino acids. Germline lookup yields CDR1 MNHNS and CDR2 SASEGT. The CDR3 DNA follows: TGTGCCAGCAGTGAAACGAGGCCTCAGGTGAACACTGAAGCTTTCTTT. Amino acid sequence: CASSETRPQVNTEAFF.

The rearrangement uses TRBV5-6 and TRBJ1-6, with D perhaps matching TRBD1 (6 bases). V was pared by 2 bases and J by 7 bases, with 10 bases between. This CDR3 has 14 amino acids. Looked up from germline, CDR1 is SGHDT and CDR2 is YYEEEE. CDR3 coding DNA: TGTGCCAGCAGCTTAGGACAGCTCAATTCACCCCTCCACTTT. Translation: CASSLGQLNSPLHF.

The rearrangement links TRBV6-5 to TRBJ1-4; 8 nucleotides match TRBD1. The CDR3 totals 14 residues. Trimming removed 2 bases from V and 7 bases from J; junction bases left unmatched: 3. Germline lookup yields CDR1 MNHEY and CDR2 SVGAGI. The CDR3 here is CASSYGQGREKLFF. In DNA form, the CDR3 reads TGTGCCAGCAGTTACGGACAGGGACGTGAAAAACTGTTTTTT.

The rearrangement joins TRBV6-5 to TRBJ1-1; the match to TRBD1 covers 8 bases. The V gene's germline CDR1 is MNHEY and CDR2 SVGAGI. This CDR3 has 13 residues. Germline trimming cut 5 bases from V and 7 bases from J; bases unmatched to any gene: 6. The DNA for the CDR3 is TGTGCCAGCAGTAATCCCGGGACAGGTGAAGCTTTCTTT. It yields the protein CASSNPGTGEAFF.

The V and J genes are TRBV4-1 and TRBJ2-5, with TRBD1 as a possible D gene (6 bases). The end of the DNA fits TRBJ2-7 better, so the J call may be wrong. CDR3 size: 14 residues. The V gene's germline CDR1 is MGHRA and CDR2 YSYEKL. Here the CDR3 DNA reads TGCGCCAGCAGCCAATTCGACAGGCTGGGCGAGCAGTACTTC. Protein: CASSQFDRLGEQYF.

This clone appeared a single time. V usage is TRBV6-5 and J usage is TRBJ1-4; possible D gene TRBD1, 6 bases. The germline V gene has CDR1 MNHEY and CDR2 SVGAGI. This CDR3 is 15 amino acids long. Trimming removed 0 bases from V and 8 bases from J, with 13 bases in between. The CDR3 sequence is CASSYSGQRGEKLFF. For the CDR3, the DNA is TGTGCCAGCAGTTACTCAGGACAGAGGGGGGAAAAACTGTTTTTT.

Here the CDR3 DNA reads TGCGCCAGCAGCTTGGATAATAGGAGTCAGCCCCAGCATTTT. Protein sequence: CASSLDNRSQPQHF. This chain links TRBV5-1 with TRBJ1-5; no clear D. V lost 0 bases and J lost 6, with 10 bases in between. The CDR3 totals 14 residues. The germline CDR1 and CDR2 sequences are SGHRS and YFSETQ.

In its sample, this clone was seen a few times. The chain employs TRBV10-3 and TRBJ1-6; D remains unclear. The CDR3 runs to 13 residues. Germline V gene lookup returns CDR1 ENHRY and CDR2 SYGVKD. The V and J ends lost 3 bases and 10 bases respectively, with 10 bases between them. CDR3 loop: CAISEGYRSPLHF. Here the CDR3 DNA reads TGTGCCATCAGTGAAGGATATCGGTCACCCCTCCACTTT.

The rearrangement uses TRBV27 and TRBJ2-5; 10 positions agree with TRBD2. CDR1 and CDR2 (germline): MNHEY, SMNVEV (reference sequence). With 6 bases clipped from V and 5 bases from J, the junction kept 9 bases outside the gene matches. The CDR3 runs 15 residues. CDR3 sequence (DNA): TGTGCCAGCAGGGACGGAAGTAGCGGGAGGGAGACCCAGTACTTC. The encoded protein is CASRDGSSGRETQYF.